Below are 20 T cell receptor beta chains sequenced from a single sample in a study of control samples from healthy donors and cancer patients. The protocol was immunoSEQ multiplex PCR, while the TCRdb copy is restricted to in-frame clones and leaves out a portion. The sample has about 200,000 clones; roughly nine tenths are singletons. The sequenced sample consisted of blood. These receptors were taken from a man aged 25 to 40 in good health.

The chain recombines TRBV11-2 with TRBJ2-3; D is possibly TRBD1 (6 bases). The germline V gene encodes CDR1 SGHAT and CDR2 FQNNGV. This CDR3 has 10 residues. The V and J ends lost 5 bases and 9 bases respectively, with 6 bases between them. In nucleotides, the CDR3 is TGTGCCAGCAGCGGGGGCACGCAGTATTTT. It translates to CASSGGTQYF.

The rearrangement uses TRBV9 and TRBJ1-2; D is unresolved. Trimming took 3 bases from V and 6 from J, leaving 9 bases between them. Germline-derived CDR1 and CDR2 are SGDLS and YYNGEE. The CDR3 has 12 residues. CDR3 protein: CASSGGSNGYTF. The CDR3 DNA follows: TGTGCCAGCAGCGGGGGAAGCAATGGCTACACCTTC.

This clone appeared once. This rearrangement joins TRBV2 to TRBJ2-1; weak D call: TRBD2 (5 bases). The germline V gene encodes CDR1 SNHLY and CDR2 FYNNEI. V lost 5 bases and J lost 4, with 12 bases in between. CDR3 length: 14 residues. The chain's CDR3 is CASSFLERYNEQFF. In DNA, the CDR3 is TGTGCCAGCAGTTTCTTAGAGCGGTACAATGAGCAGTTCTTC.

This clone was counted once. The chain employs TRBV12-3 or TRBV12-4 and TRBJ2-2; the D is unclear. Trimming took 6 bases from V and 4 from J, leaving 9 bases between them. The CDR3 length is 13 residues. CDR3 sequence reads: CASSPSGTGELFF. The CDR3 nucleotides read TGTGCCAGCAGCCCCTCAGGCACCGGGGAGCTGTTTTTT.

The genes are TRBV13 and TRBJ1-1; D is ambiguous. Germline loops: CDR1 PRHDT, CDR2 FYEKMQ (reference sequence). CDR3 length equals 14 residues. Trimming shortened V by 4 bases and J by 3 bases, and 12 bases separated the two germline ends. In DNA form, the CDR3 reads TGTGCCAGCAGCTCCAGGACTCTTTACACTGAAGCTTTCTTT. Its protein is CASSSRTLYTEAFF.

In nucleotides, the CDR3 is TGCGCCAGCAGTCAAAGGACATACCGCGGCTACACCTTC. Amino acid sequence: CASSQRTYRGYTF. This rearrangement joins TRBV23-1 to TRBJ1-2; TRBD1 is a possible D gene (5 bases). TRBV23-1 carries the ORF label, with uncertain function. The CDR3 spans 13 residues. The germline V and J ends were trimmed by 2 bases and 8 bases, with 12 bases remaining between them.

CDR3 DNA sequence: TGTGCCAGCAGTACCTGGGGGCTGTATGGCTACACCTTC. Protein: CASSTWGLYGYTF. J is TRBJ1-2 and V is TRBV6-5; TRBD1 might be the D (6 bases). The germline V and J ends were trimmed by 5 bases and 5 bases, with 12 bases remaining between them. This CDR3 contains 13 residues. Germline CDR1 reads MNHEY; CDR2 reads SVGAGI.

The V call is TRBV4-1, the J call TRBJ1-1; D gene uncertain. V was trimmed by 4 bases and J by 11 bases, leaving 11 bases between them. Germline CDR1 and CDR2: MGHRA and YSYEKL. This CDR3 is built from 11 residues. CDR3 sequence: CASSPGGKAFF. The CDR3 bases are TGCGCCAGCAGCCCGGGAGGAAAGGCTTTCTTT.

This clone was detected only a few times. CDR3 protein: CASSLVKVSGGKLFF. CDR3 coding DNA: TGTGCCAGCAGCTTAGTCAAGGTCTCAGGGGGAAAACTGTTTTTT. This chain connects TRBV7-9 to TRBJ1-4; 7 bases map to TRBD1. The CDR3 totals 15 residues. CDR1 and CDR2 (germline): SEHNR, FQNEAQ (reference sequence). The J segment lost 10 bases and the V segment lost 1 base, leaving 9 bases of the junction unmatched.

This clone has only a few counts. The rearrangement uses TRBV6-5 and TRBJ1-5; 7 nucleotides line up with TRBD1. CDR1 is MNHEY, CDR2 SVGAGI, per germline. The CDR3 consists of 14 residues. J was trimmed by 6 bases and V by 2 bases; bases with no gene match: 4. DNA for the CDR3: TGTGCCAGCAGTTACGGGCAGGGGGTTCAGCCCCAGCATTTT. Translated, it gives CASSYGQGVQPQHF.

The chain couples TRBV27 to TRBJ1-5; D perhaps matches TRBD1 (6 bases). Germline CDR1 reads MNHEY; CDR2 reads SMNVEV (reference sequence). The V and J ends lost 5 bases and 6 bases respectively, with 17 bases between them. The length of the CDR3 is 15 residues. DNA of the CDR3: TGTGCCAGCAGTCTTAACACAGGGATCGTTCAGCCCCAGCATTTT. Translating gives CASSLNTGIVQPQHF.

The rearrangement uses TRBV5-1 and TRBJ2-2; D gene unclear. CDR1 is SGHRS and CDR2 is YFSETQ in the germline V gene. Trimming stripped 1 base from V and 1 base from J, with 11 bases between. The CDR3 has 16 amino acids. As DNA, the CDR3 is TGCGCCAGCAGCTTGATGGCAGGACGGAACACCGGGGAGCTGTTTTTT. Translated, it gives CASSLMAGRNTGELFF.

This clone showed up just once. V usage is TRBV6-2 or TRBV6-3 and J usage is TRBJ2-7, with D possibly matching TRBD1 (6 bases). Germline V gene data show CDR1 as MNHEY and CDR2 as SVGEGT. The CDR3 is 17 amino acids. With 4 bases removed from V and 4 bases from J, the gap between germline ends came to 23 bases. This CDR3 reads CASSLQNRVSREYEQYF. The CDR3 nucleotides read TGTGCCAGCAGTTTACAAAACAGGGTCTCCCGAGAATACGAGCAGTACTTC.

This clone was detected only a few times. This chain uses TRBV7-8 with TRBJ1-1; TRBD1 is a possible D gene (5 bases). CDR1 is SGHVS, CDR2 FQNEAQ, per germline. The CDR3 has 17 residues. V shed 4 bases and J shed 2 bases, with 20 bases lying between them. CDR3 DNA: TGTGCCAGCAGCTCCCGCCCCTCGGGCAGGGCTAACACTGAAGCTTTCTTT. Amino acids: CASSSRPSGRANTEAFF.

In its sample, this clone was seen once. The genes are TRBV5-1 and TRBJ2-4; TRBD2 matches at 14 bases. The V segment lost 4 bases and the J segment 8 bases; nucleotides outside the gene matches: 8. Germline CDR1 is SGHRS and CDR2 is YFSETQ. The CDR3 totals 16 residues. DNA for the CDR3: TGCGCCAGCAGCCCGGGACTAGCGGGGGCAGGGGACATTCAGTACTTC. The encoded protein is CASSPGLAGAGDIQYF.

This chain joins TRBV27 and TRBJ2-3, with D maybe TRBD2 (5 bases). Deletions cut 5 bases from V and 2 bases from J, with 17 bases between. This CDR3 has 16 residues. Germline lookup yields CDR1 MNHEY and CDR2 SMNVEV (reference sequence). CDR3 nucleotides: TGTGCCAGCAGTCTAATCCTCCACGGGATCACAGATACGCAGTATTTT. It encodes CASSLILHGITDTQYF.

The chain joins TRBV6-2 or TRBV6-3 to TRBJ1-1, with 9 positions matching TRBD1. Germline assignment: CDR1 MNHEY and CDR2 SVGEGT. The CDR3 runs 13 residues. The V and J ends lost 2 bases and 10 bases, in that order; junction bases with no gene match: 5. The CDR3 reads CASSYTAGQGAFF. The DNA for the CDR3 is TGTGCCAGCAGTTACACGGCGGGACAGGGAGCTTTCTTT.

The CDR3 DNA follows: TGTGCCAGCAGCTCCCTCCGGGACTTCAGCTCTGGAAACACCATATATTTT. Translated: CASSSLRDFSSGNTIYF. The chain uses TRBV11-2 and TRBJ1-3, with D tentatively TRBD1 (5 bases). CDR3 length: 17 residues. Germline V CDR1 and CDR2: SGHAT, FQNNGV. V was cut by 4 bases and J by 0 bases, with 16 bases left in between.

V and J are TRBV7-9 and TRBJ2-7; 11 bases line up with TRBD2. Looked up from germline, CDR1 is SEHNR and CDR2 is FQNEAQ (reference sequence). The CDR3 loop spans 16 amino acids. The V segment lost 4 bases and the J segment 1 base; nucleotides outside the gene matches: 6. The CDR3 DNA is TGTGCCAGCAGCTCCGCGGCTAGCGGGGGGTCCTACGAGCAGTACTTC. It yields the protein CASSSAASGGSYEQYF.

The V call is TRBV27, the J call TRBJ2-3, with a possible D match to TRBD2 (6 bases). Trimming shortened V by 5 bases and J by 2 bases, and 17 bases separated the two germline ends. Germline CDR1 reads MNHEY; CDR2 reads SMNVEV (reference sequence). This CDR3 region has 16 residues. For the CDR3, the DNA is TGTGCCAGCAGTCCAAACCCCGGGGGACCCACAGATACGCAGTATTTT. Translation gives CASSPNPGGPTDTQYF.